Here is one T cell receptor beta chain with its context. These data belong to a study of CD8+ T cells in alopecia areata. Investigators isolated RNA and reverse transcribed it into cDNA to act as the sequencing template. Sequencing used immunoSEQ multiplex PCR; TCRdb keeps in-frame clones, though not all of them. The table includes roughly 170,000 clones, around 58% detected once. Treatment: oral pan-JAK inhibitor, 5-10 mg twice daily. The ends were cut back, 4 bases at V and 5 bases at J, with 11 bases in the middle. Germline V gene data show CDR1 as SGHDN and CDR2 as FVKESK. This CDR3 has 13 residues.

Sequenced here: CD8+ T cells sorted from blood, sampled at week 24, from a patient treated with tofacitinib. The source of this sequence is a human donor with alopecia areata. V gene TRBV14 combines with J gene TRBJ1-2; D is uncertain. Written as DNA, the CDR3 is TGTGCCAGCAGCCGACCAAATCAGTATGGCTACACCTTC. This sequence encodes CASSRPNQYGYTF.